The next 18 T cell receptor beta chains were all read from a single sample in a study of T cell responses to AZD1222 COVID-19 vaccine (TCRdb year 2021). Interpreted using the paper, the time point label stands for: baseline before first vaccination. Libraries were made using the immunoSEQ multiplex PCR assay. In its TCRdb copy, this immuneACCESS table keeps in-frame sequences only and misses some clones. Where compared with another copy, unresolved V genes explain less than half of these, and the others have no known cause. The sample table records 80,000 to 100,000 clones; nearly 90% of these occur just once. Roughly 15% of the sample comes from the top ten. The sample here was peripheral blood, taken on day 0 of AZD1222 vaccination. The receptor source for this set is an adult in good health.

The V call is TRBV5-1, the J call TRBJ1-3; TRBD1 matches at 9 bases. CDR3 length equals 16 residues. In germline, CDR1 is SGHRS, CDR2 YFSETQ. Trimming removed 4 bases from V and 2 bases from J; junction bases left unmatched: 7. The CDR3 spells CASSEGQGRTGNTIYF. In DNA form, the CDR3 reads TGCGCCAGCAGCGAGGGACAGGGTCGTACTGGAAACACCATATATTTT.

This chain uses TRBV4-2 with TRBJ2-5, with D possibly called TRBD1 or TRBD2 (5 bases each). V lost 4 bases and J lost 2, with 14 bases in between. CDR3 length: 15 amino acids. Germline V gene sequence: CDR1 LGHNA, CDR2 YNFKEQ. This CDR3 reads CASSPNPGPQETQYF. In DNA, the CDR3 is TGTGCCAGCAGCCCTAATCCGGGGCCTCAAGAGACCCAGTACTTC.

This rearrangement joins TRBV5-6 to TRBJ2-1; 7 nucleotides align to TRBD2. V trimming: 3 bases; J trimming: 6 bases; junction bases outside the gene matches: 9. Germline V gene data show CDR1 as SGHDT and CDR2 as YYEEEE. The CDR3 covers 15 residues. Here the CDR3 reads CASSSIVGTINEQFF. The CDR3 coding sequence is TGTGCCAGCAGCTCGATTGTAGGGACTATCAATGAGCAGTTCTTC.

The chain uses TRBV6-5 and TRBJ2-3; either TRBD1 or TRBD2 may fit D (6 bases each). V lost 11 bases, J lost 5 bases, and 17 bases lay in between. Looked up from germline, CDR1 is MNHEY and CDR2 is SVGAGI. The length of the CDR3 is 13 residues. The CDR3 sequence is CAGGRGGRDTQYF. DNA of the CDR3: TGTGCCGGCGGGCGAGGGGGGCGAGATACGCAGTATTTT.

The CDR3 nucleotides are TGCGCCAGCAGCGACAGGGGATGGGGCACTGAAGCTTTCTTT. Protein product: CASSDRGWGTEAFF. The chain employs TRBV10-2 and TRBJ1-1, with 8 bases aligning to TRBD1. The V gene end was trimmed by 6 bases and the J gene end by 4 bases; junction bases not matched to a gene: 7. The germline CDR1 and CDR2 sequences are WSHSY and SAAADI. This CDR3 contains 14 residues.

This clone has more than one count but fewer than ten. The CDR3 DNA follows: TGTGCCAGCAGCCAGGCCCCAATGGGACAGAGTAATCAGCCCCAGCATTTT. Its protein product is CASSQAPMGQSNQPQHF. This sequence joins TRBV3-1 (or the pseudogene TRBV3-2) and TRBJ1-5, with 7 nucleotides matching TRBD1. Germline values: CDR1 LGHDT, CDR2 YNNKEL (reference sequence). There are 17 residues in the CDR3. With V trimmed by 3 bases and J by 4 bases, 12 bases remained unmatched.

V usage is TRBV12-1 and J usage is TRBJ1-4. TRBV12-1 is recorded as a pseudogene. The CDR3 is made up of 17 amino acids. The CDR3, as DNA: TGTGCCAGCAGCCCCGGGCCCGGATGCCCCGGGGAGGAAAAACTGTTTTTT. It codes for CASSPGPGCPGEEKLFF.

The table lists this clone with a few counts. CDR3 amino acids: CASSLGPGQVNTEAFF. The CDR3 bases are TGCGCCAGCAGCCTCGGCCCGGGACAGGTAAACACTGAAGCTTTCTTT. The chain joins TRBV5-1 to TRBJ1-1, with 8 bases that match TRBD1. The CDR3 has 16 amino acids. Trimming removed 4 bases from V and 2 bases from J; junction bases left unmatched: 10. Germline CDR1 SGHRS, CDR2 YFSETQ.

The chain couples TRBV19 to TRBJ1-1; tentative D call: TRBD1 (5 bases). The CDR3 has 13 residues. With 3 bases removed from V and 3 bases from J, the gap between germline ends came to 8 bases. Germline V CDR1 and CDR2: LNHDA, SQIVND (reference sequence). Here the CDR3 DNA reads TGTGCCAGTAGTATGGGGGGATACACTGAAGCTTTCTTT. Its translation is CASSMGGYTEAFF.

CDR3: CASGLVSWAGAQETQYF. CDR3 sequence (DNA): TGTGCTAGTGGTTTGGTCAGTTGGGCGGGGGCACAAGAGACCCAGTACTTC. This chain uses TRBV12-5 with TRBJ2-5; tentatively, D is TRBD2 (7 bases). Trimming removed 0 bases at V and 2 bases at J, with 16 bases between. This CDR3 comprises 17 residues. The germline CDR1 and CDR2 sequences are LGHNT and FRNRAP.

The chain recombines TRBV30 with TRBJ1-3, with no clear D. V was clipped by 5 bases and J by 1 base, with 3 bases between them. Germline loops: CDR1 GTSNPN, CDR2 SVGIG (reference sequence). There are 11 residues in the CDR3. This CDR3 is CAWESGNTIYF. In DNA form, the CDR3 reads TGTGCCTGGGAATCTGGAAACACCATATATTTT.

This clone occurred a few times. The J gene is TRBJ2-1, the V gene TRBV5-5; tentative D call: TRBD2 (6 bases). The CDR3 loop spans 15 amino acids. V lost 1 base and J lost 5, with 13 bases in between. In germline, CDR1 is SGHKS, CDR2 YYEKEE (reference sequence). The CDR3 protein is CASSLFLALNNEQFF. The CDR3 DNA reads TGTGCCAGCAGCTTGTTTCTAGCGTTGAACAATGAGCAGTTCTTC. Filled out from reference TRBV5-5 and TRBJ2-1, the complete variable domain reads DAGVTQSPTHLIKTRGQQVTLRCSPISGHKSVSWYQQVLGQGPQFIFQYYEKEERGRGNFPDRFSARQFPNYSSELNVNALLLGDSALYLCASSLFLALNNEQFFGPGTRLTVL.

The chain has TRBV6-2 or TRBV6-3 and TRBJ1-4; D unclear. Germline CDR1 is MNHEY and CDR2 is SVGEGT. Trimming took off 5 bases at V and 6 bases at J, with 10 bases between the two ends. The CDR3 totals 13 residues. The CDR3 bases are TGTGCCAGCAGTGCCCGGGTCTATGAAAAACTGTTTTTT. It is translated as CASSARVYEKLFF.

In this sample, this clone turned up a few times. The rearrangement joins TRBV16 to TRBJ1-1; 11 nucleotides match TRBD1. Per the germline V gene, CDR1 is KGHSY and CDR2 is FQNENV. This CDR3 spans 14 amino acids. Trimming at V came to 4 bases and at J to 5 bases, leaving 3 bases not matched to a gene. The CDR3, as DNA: TGTGCCAGCAGCCGAGGGACAGGGGGAACTGAAGCTTTCTTT. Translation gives CASSRGTGGTEAFF.

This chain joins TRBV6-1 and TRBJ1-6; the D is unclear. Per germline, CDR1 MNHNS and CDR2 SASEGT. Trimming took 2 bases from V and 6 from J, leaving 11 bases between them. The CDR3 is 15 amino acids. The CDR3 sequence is CASSELGQFNSPLHF. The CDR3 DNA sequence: TGTGCCAGCAGTGAATTAGGGCAATTTAATTCACCCCTCCACTTT.

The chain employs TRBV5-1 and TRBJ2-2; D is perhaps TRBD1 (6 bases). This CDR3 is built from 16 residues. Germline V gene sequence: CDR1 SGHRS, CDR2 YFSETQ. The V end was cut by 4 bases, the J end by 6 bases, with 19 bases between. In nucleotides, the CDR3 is TGCGCCAGCAGCCTTTCTAGGGGGACGTGGGCCGGGGAGCTGTTTTTT. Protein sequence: CASSLSRGTWAGELFF.

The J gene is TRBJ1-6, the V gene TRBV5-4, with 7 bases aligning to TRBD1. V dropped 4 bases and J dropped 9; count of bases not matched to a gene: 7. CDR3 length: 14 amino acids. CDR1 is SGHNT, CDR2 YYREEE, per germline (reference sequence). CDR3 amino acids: CASSPTGEGSPLHF. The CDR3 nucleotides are TGTGCCAGCAGCCCCACAGGGGAAGGTTCACCCCTCCACTTT.

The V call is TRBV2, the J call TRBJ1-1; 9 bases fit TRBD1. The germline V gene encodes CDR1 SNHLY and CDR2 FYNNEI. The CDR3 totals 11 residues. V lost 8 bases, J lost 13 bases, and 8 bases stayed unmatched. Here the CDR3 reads CASGRGTGLFF. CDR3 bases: TGTGCCAGCGGCAGGGGGACAGGGCTTTTCTTT.